These T cell receptor beta chains were read from a single sample in a study of T cells in Graves' hyperthyroidism and ophthalmopathy. A single record per CDR3 protein comes from TCRdb applying MiXCR to the multiplex PCR reads. The data show about 210,000 distinct CDR3 sequences, more than 15% seen once. Sequenced input: blood. These receptors originate from a man aged 45-65 years with Graves' hyperthyroidism. The conserved cysteine and the conserved F or W are not part of the CDR3 here. Each record gives: V gene, J gene, clone size, CDR3 protein. A row's size may be missing; if present it is once, few, many or a size class.

>TRBV5-5|TRBJ1-3|.
ASSLGPGSSGNTIY
>TRBV28|TRBJ2-7|many
ASSLRGLTYEQY
>TRBV4-1|TRBJ1-1|.
ASSQAMGMNTEAF
>TRBV9|TRBJ1-2|.
ASSPGHNYGYT
>TRBV28|TRBJ2-7|many
ASNPAGTNYEQY
>TRBV24-1|TRBJ2-5|few
ATSDDRQETQY
>TRBV6-1|TRBJ1-1|.
ACHRTDTEAF
>TRBV6-2/TRBV6-3|TRBJ2-7|many
ASSPRDRPYEQY
>TRBV7-2|TRBJ1-2|few
ASSRDGDYGYT
>TRBV24-1|TRBJ2-5|many
ATSAGPAETQY
>TRBV4-1|TRBJ2-7|.
ASSQGGLALYEQY
>TRBV7-2|TRBJ1-2|many
ASSSTGGGGYT
>TRBV7-9|TRBJ2-3|many
ASSLAGGDTQY
>TRBV28|TRBJ1-2|many
ASSVGQGEGYGYT
>TRBV4-3|TRBJ1-1|many
ASSQHRQGAYGTEAF
>TRBV11-2|TRBJ1-1|many
ASSSWGTGGGTEAF
>TRBV7-9|TRBJ2-7|many
ASSLGFYEQY
>TRBV5-1|TRBJ1-1|once
ASSLGLAVNTEAF
>TRBV5-1|TRBJ2-3|many
ASSVSGNTDTQY
>TRBV5-1|TRBJ1-6|many
ASSIGTGDSPLH
>TRBV28|TRBJ2-6|many
ASTDGANVLT
>TRBV28|TRBJ2-4|few
ATTGQAKNIQY
>TRBV5-5|TRBJ2-1|.
ASSLEGTGGVEQF
>TRBV19|TRBJ2-7|few
ASSKRVATYEQY
>TRBV6-1|TRBJ2-3|.
ASSRSTGVDTQY
>TRBV6-1|TRBJ2-7|.
ASKQSQGSEQY
>TRBV28|TRBJ1-1|many
ACRQAPNTEAF
>TRBV27|TRBJ2-4|few
ASRPSGLGNIQY
>TRBV24-1|TRBJ1-1|.
ATSGGQGANTEAF
>TRBV28|TRBJ2-7|many
ASSRVRGTYEQY
>TRBV7-9|TRBJ2-2|many
ASSLTSGNTGELF
>TRBV5-8|TRBJ2-1|few
ASSTGTSGHNEQF
>TRBV28|TRBJ1-2|few
ASSPPGGQETYGYT
>TRBV5-1|TRBJ2-1|.
ASSSTGTGGNEQF
>TRBV28|TRBJ2-2|.
ASSSGLAGRTGELF
>TRBV5-1|TRBJ2-1|.
ASSLAGSSGSYNEQF
>TRBV7-8|TRBJ1-2|few
ASSLGRGRKGGYT
>TRBV28|TRBJ2-5|many
ASSLTTGGVETQY
>TRBV27|TRBJ2-7|.
ASRLRFRDEQY
>TRBV5-6|TRBJ1-2|many
ASRVKGGSYGYT
>TRBV20-1|TRBJ2-5|.
SAPDTGETQY
>TRBV20-1|TRBJ2-7|.
SARDPAGVGYEQY
>TRBV11-2|TRBJ2-1|few
ASSYRTSGDNEQF
>TRBV27|TRBJ2-1|many
ASSLSPLAGAYNEQF
>TRBV20-1|TRBJ2-2|many
SARALALAGELF
>TRBV18|TRBJ2-7|many
ASSPEGGGEQY
>TRBV12-5|TRBJ2-3|.
ASGLGQRFSTDTQY
>TRBV5-1|TRBJ2-7|few
ASSVQGNRYEQY
>TRBV3-1|TRBJ2-7|many
ASSQVGLAAYEQY
>TRBV28|TRBJ1-4|many
ASARGSVNEKLF
>TRBV12-3/TRBV12-4|TRBJ2-7|many
ASSFSYEQY
>TRBV6-1|TRBJ2-1|.
ASRASWGYNEQF
>TRBV19|TRBJ2-7|many
ASSKNSVNYEQY
>TRBV5-1|TRBJ2-3|many
ASKTSGRVTDTQY
>TRBV10-3|TRBJ2-1|.
AISAAAGKGKNEQF
>TRBV6-1|TRBJ1-6|.
ASRAGNSPLH